This T cell receptor beta chain was sequenced in a study of beta chain features in type 1 diabetes. Overall study: Across all samples, some 98 million sorted cells were examined.

Isolated RNA was reverse transcribed in full, so expressed TCRB transcripts were sequenced. The table came from immunoSEQ multiplex PCR; TCRdb's copy has only in-frame clones and leaves some out. This table holds more than 300,000 clones, 10% to 15% found once. CDR3 length equals 14 residues. Trimming cost V 6 bases and J 4 bases, with 15 bases left between them. Germline CDR1 reads ENHRY; CDR2 reads SYGVKD. This clone was detected only a few times. The antigen is undetermined. Findings and caveats of the study: All four CD4+ subsets from Type 1 diabetes patients carried moderately but significantly shorter TCRB CDR3s. For type 1 diabetes patients, VDJ junctions showed fewer insertions and more deletions.

The TCR was taken from a woman aged 18 to 35 with type 1 diabetes. The V gene is TRBV10-3, the J gene TRBJ1-1; possibly TRBD1 for D (5 bases). The specimen was naive CD4+ T cells from blood. Here the CDR3 DNA reads TGTGCCATCAGCGACCCCAGGGAGGCCACTGAAGCTTTCTTT. This sequence encodes CAISDPREATEAFF.